This TCR beta chain was recorded in a study of cytomegalovirus exposure and HLA in healthy donors. Study-level background: Early on, a data release was issued that held roughly 84 million unique TCRs from HLA-typed donors.

In regard to this clone: Its antigen is currently unknown.

Study observations and caveats: Earlier findings revealed that most TCR beta V segments proved productive either about 87% or about 30% of the time. Certain sequence variants were highly shared and formed a cluster, and this cluster was likely a sequencing artifact.

PCR involved 60 Vbeta and 13 Jbeta primers. This table comes from immunoSEQ multiplex PCR, and its TCRdb copy is limited to in-frame clones, with some not included. The sample holds some 140,000 clones, 73% seen once. This TCR was sampled from a woman in her forties in good health and CMV-seronegative. The sequenced sample was PBMCs.

CDR3 nucleotides: TGTGCCAGCAGCTTAGCCGCGAAGAACACTGAAGCTTTCTTT. Translated: CASSLAAKNTEAFF. This sequence joins TRBV7-9 and TRBJ1-1; no definite D call. This CDR3 region has 14 residues. Germline CDR1 SEHNR, CDR2 FQNEAQ (reference sequence). V was shortened by 0 bases and J by 1 base, with 6 bases between the two germline ends. The full variable domain, completed using reference TRBV7-9 and TRBJ1-1, is DTGVSQNPRHKITKRGQNVTFRCDPISEHNRLYWYRQTLGQGPEFLTYFQNEAQLEKSRLLSDRFSAERPKGSFSTLEIQRTEQGDSAMYLCASSLAAKNTEAFFGQGTRLTVV.